A selection of T cell receptor beta chains follows, all from one sample in a study of cytomegalovirus exposure and HLA in healthy donors. The method was immunoSEQ multiplex PCR; TCRdb's version includes in-frame clones alone and lacks a portion of them. The table lists about 130,000 clones. The sequenced material came from PBMCs. These receptors all stem from a woman in her thirties or forties in good health and CMV-seronegative. The CDR3 runs from the conserved cysteine through the conserved F or W. A D gene is named only where the DNA matches it firmly.

d_call j_call v_call cdr3_aa cdr3_nt
TRBD1 TRBJ1-4 TRBV7-9 CASSPSGQVEKLFF TGTGCCAGCAGCCCCTCCGGACAGGTAGAAAAACTGTTTTTT
- TRBJ2-1 TRBV29-1 CSVSGGGYNEQFF TGCAGCGTTTCAGGGGGAGGCTACAATGAGCAGTTCTTC
- TRBJ1-2 TRBV4-3 CASSQIGNYGYTF TGCGCCAGCAGCCAGATCGGGAACTATGGCTACACCTTC
- TRBJ1-6 TRBV5-6 CASSSAGYYNSPLHF TGTGCCAGCAGCTCCGCAGGGTACTATAATTCACCCCTCCACTTT
TRBD1 TRBJ1-3 TRBV6-1 CASSEVGRGPNTIYF TGTGCCAGCAGTGAAGTGGGCAGGGGGCCAAACACCATATATTTT
- TRBJ2-3 TRBV7-2 CASSLQTPPVADTQYF TGTGCCAGCAGCCTCCAAACCCCTCCGGTGGCAGATACGCAGTATTTT
TRBD1 TRBJ2-2 TRBV6-4 CASSLGQGQGTGELFF TGTGCCAGCAGTCTCGGACAGGGGCAAGGGACCGGGGAGCTGTTTTTT
TRBD1 TRBJ1-5 TRBV5-6 CASSLRQGTGNQPQHF TGTGCCAGCAGTCTCCGACAGGGGACGGGCAATCAGCCCCAGCATTTT
- TRBJ2-7 TRBV7-2 CASSLAPTSSYEQYF TGTGCCAGCAGCTTAGCACCCACGAGCTCCTACGAGCAGTACTTC
TRBD1 TRBJ1-5 TRBV6-1 CASSEAFWDREYNQPQHF TGTGCCAGCAGTGAAGCTTTTTGGGACAGGGAATACAATCAGCCCCAGCATTTT
- TRBJ2-2 TRBV6-5 CASSTGRGVGGELFF TGTGCCAGCAGTACCGGGAGAGGAGTCGGCGGGGAGCTGTTTTTT
- TRBJ1-1 TRBV10-2 CASRGRSMNTEAFF TGCGCCAGCAGGGGGAGGTCTATGAACACTGAAGCTTTCTTT
TRBD2 TRBJ2-1 TRBV7-2 CASSFPGGGAYNEQFF TGTGCCAGCAGCTTTCCGGGAGGGGGGGCTTACAATGAGCAGTTCTTC
TRBD2 TRBJ2-3 TRBV5-1 CASSLALAGYGTDTQYF TGCGCCAGCAGCTTGGCTTTAGCGGGGTACGGCACAGATACGCAGTATTTT
- TRBJ1-1 TRBV11-2 CASTWGGVYEAFF TGTGCCAGCACCTGGGGGGGAGTCTATGAAGCTTTCTTT
- TRBJ1-1 TRBV11-1 CASSLTTEAFF TGTGCCAGCAGCTTAACAACTGAAGCTTTCTTT
TRBD1 TRBJ2-3 TRBV29-1 CSVGQGAYTQYF TGCAGCGTGGGACAGGGGGCGTATACGCAGTATTTT
- TRBJ2-5 TRBV11-3 CASSPAYQETQYF TGTGCCAGCAGCCCAGCGTACCAAGAGACCCAGTACTTC
TRBD1 TRBJ1-6 TRBV6-6 CASSTTGGNNSPLHF TGTGCCAGCAGTACGACAGGGGGCAACAATTCACCCCTCCACTTT
TRBD1 TRBJ1-3 TRBV9 CASSLNPGQSGNTIYF TGTGCCAGCAGCCTCAATCCGGGACAGTCTGGAAACACCATATATTTT
- TRBJ1-5 TRBV7-6 CASSLAGGINQPQHF TGTGCCAGCAGCCTGGCCGGGGGGATAAATCAGCCCCAGCATTTT
- TRBJ1-5 TRBV28 CASRDTLSNQPQHF TGTGCCAGCAGGGACACCCTTAGCAATCAGCCCCAGCATTTT
- TRBJ2-7 TRBV20-1 CSARDSYEQYF TGCAGTGCTAGGGACAGTTACGAGCAGTACTTC
TRBD1 TRBJ1-2 TRBV4-2 CASSRPQDRDYGYTF TGTGCCAGCAGTCGGCCCCAGGACAGGGACTATGGCTACACCTTC
- TRBJ1-1 TRBV5-8 CASSRQFGTEAFF TGTGCCAGCAGCAGACAGTTCGGGACTGAAGCTTTCTTT
TRBD1 TRBJ1-4 TRBV7-2 CASSLDRGREKLFF TGTGCCAGCAGCTTGGACAGGGGAAGGGAAAAACTGTTTTTT
TRBD1 TRBJ1-2 TRBV27 CASKPSIRGPGYTF TGTGCCAGCAAGCCCTCTATCAGGGGGCCAGGCTACACCTTC
- TRBJ1-2 TRBV2 CASSYRVKDTF TGTGCCAGCAGCTACAGGGTTAAGGACACCTTC
TRBD1 TRBJ2-3 TRBV30 CAWSGQGGLSTDTQYF TGTGCCTGGAGTGGACAGGGGGGTCTTAGCACAGATACGCAGTATTTT
TRBD1 TRBJ1-6 TRBV7-2 CASSSTGEDSPLHF TGTGCCAGCAGCTCCACAGGGGAAGATTCACCCCTCCACTTT
- TRBJ1-2 TRBV7-3 CASSPTGSDYGYTF TGTGCCAGCAGCCCCACGGGGAGCGACTATGGCTACACCTTC
TRBD1 TRBJ1-2 TRBV2 CASRGQGIFYGYTF TGTGCCAGCAGGGGACAGGGGATATTCTATGGCTACACCTTC
- TRBJ2-5 TRBV10-3 CAISESSETQYF TGTGCCATCAGTGAGTCGAGTGAGACCCAGTACTTC
- TRBJ2-5 TRBV6-1 CASSRPRDSQETQYF TGTGCCAGCAGCCGCCCCCGGGACTCGCAAGAGACCCAGTACTTC
- TRBJ1-6 TRBV9 CASSVGGDNSPLHF TGTGCCAGCAGCGTCGGAGGCGATAATTCACCCCTCCACTTT
TRBD1 TRBJ2-1 TRBV5-1 CASSLGTGPYNEQFF TGCGCCAGCAGCTTGGGGACAGGGCCCTACAATGAGCAGTTCTTC
TRBD1 TRBJ1-2 TRBV5-6 CASSLAAAGGNYGYTF TGTGCCAGCAGCTTGGCCGCGGCAGGGGGGAACTATGGCTACACCTTC
- TRBJ2-2 TRBV7-7 CASSSSMSVTGELFF TGTGCTAGCAGCTCCTCGATGTCGGTGACAGGGGAGCTGTTTTTT
- TRBJ1-1 TRBV11-3 CASSFQGNTEAFF TGTGCCAGCAGCTTCCAGGGGAACACTGAAGCTTTCTTT
TRBD1 TRBJ1-1 TRBV7-2 CASSLILRDRAFF TGTGCCAGCAGCTTAATTCTCAGGGACAGAGCTTTCTTT
- TRBJ1-5 TRBV2 CASSPQDQPQHF TGTGCCAGCAGTCCACAAGATCAGCCCCAGCATTTT
TRBD2 TRBJ2-5 TRBV10-2 CASSESAGGVQSLIGTQYF TGCGCCAGCAGTGAGTCTGCGGGGGGCGTCCAATCACTCATCGGGACCCAGTACTTC
- TRBJ1-1 TRBV19 CASRTGNTEAFF TGTGCCAGCCGAACGGGGAACACTGAAGCTTTCTTT
TRBD2 TRBJ2-5 TRBV4-2 CASSQGGGTSVLGQETQYF TGTGCCAGCAGCCAAGGGGGTGGGACTAGTGTTTTAGGACAAGAGACCCAGTACTTC
- TRBJ1-5 TRBV29-1 CSGAAGSDQPQHF TGCAGCGGGGCCGCGGGTTCAGATCAGCCCCAGCATTTT
- TRBJ2-3 TRBV5-1 CASSRGGGDGTDTQYF TGCGCCAGCAGCCGAGGTGGCGGGGACGGCACAGATACGCAGTATTTT
- TRBJ1-6 TRBV9 CASSVDFYNSPLHF TGTGCCAGCAGCGTAGACTTCTATAATTCACCCCTCCACTTT
- TRBJ1-5 TRBV19 CASSTAGLSNQPQHF TGTGCCAGTAGTACGGCGGGCCTAAGCAATCAGCCCCAGCATTTT
- TRBJ1-6 TRBV19 CASNSDRNLNNSPLHF TGTGCCAGTAACTCGGACAGAAACCTTAATAATTCACCCCTCCACTTT
- TRBJ1-1 TRBV10-3 CAIRGGVQDTEAFF TGTGCCATCAGGGGAGGGGTTCAAGACACTGAAGCTTTCTTT
- TRBJ2-7 TRBV4-3 CASSRGLQAYEQYF TGCGCCAGCAGCCGAGGACTCCAGGCCTACGAGCAGTACTTC
- TRBJ1-6 TRBV25-1 CASSEPLRGNQFKSPLHF TGTGCCAGCAGTGAGCCCTTAAGGGGGAATCAATTCAAATCACCCCTCCACTTT